The clone carrying this TCR beta chain appeared many times. No antigen is known for it. There are 12 residues in the CDR3. Between the trimmed V and J ends, which lost 7 bases and 2 bases, there was a span of 9 bases. CDR1 and CDR2 (germline): WSHSY, SAAADI. Unique molecular identifiers featured in how the TCRbeta library was prepared. TCRdb ran MiXCR on the PCR reads and lists one entry per CDR3 protein. The table has hundreds of thousands of distinct CDR3 sequences, roughly 7.8% seen once; the top ten hold over 7.5%. This specimen comes from a study of T-cell reconstitution after alpha-beta-depleted transplantation in children. Findings and caveats of the study: It was reported that alpha-beta T cells came from several hundred expanded graft clones (about two months after transplant). The authors attributed T-cell counts and diversity one year after transplant mostly to newly produced T cells. At day 60, the high TCRbeta diversity found in some patients originated from recipient T cells and thymic progenitors that had survived.

The sample here was peripheral blood, taken 360 days after TCRalphabeta/CD19-depleted stem cell transplant. This clonotype was obtained from a female patient aged 2-9 years who had a stem cell transplant for Fanconi anemia, so the T cells may come from the graft donor. V is TRBV10-2 and J is TRBJ2-7; D may be TRBD1 (6 bases). The CDR3 protein is CASKGGTYEQYF. The CDR3 coding sequence is TGCGCCAGCAAAGGGGGAACCTACGAGCAGTACTTC.